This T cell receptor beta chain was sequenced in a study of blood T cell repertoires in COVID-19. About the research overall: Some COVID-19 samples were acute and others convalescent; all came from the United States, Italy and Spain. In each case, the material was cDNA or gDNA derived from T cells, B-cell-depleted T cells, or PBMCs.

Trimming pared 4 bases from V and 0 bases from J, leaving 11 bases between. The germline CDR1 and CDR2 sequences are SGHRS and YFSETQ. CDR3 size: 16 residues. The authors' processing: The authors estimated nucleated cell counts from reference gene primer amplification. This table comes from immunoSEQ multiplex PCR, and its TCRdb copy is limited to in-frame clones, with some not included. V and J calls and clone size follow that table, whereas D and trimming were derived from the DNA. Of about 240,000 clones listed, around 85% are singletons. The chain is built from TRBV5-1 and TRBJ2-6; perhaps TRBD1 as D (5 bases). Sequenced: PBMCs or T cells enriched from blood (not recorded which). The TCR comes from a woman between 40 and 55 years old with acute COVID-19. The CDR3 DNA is TGCGCCAGCAGCCCCCAGGGTTCCTCTGGGGCCAACGTCCTGACTTTC. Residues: CASSPQGSSGANVLTF.